Presented here are 28 T cell receptor beta chains from one specimen sequenced in a study of shared clonotypes between healthy human individuals. Profiled with immunoSEQ multiplex PCR; TCRdb holds only in-frame clones, not every one. The sample records roughly 450,000 clones, 75% to 85% being singletons. Sequencing was performed on PBMCs. All receptors derive from a woman in her forties in good health. Some clones in this sample may be carry-over from other donors' samples.

In its sample, this clone was seen a few times. J is TRBJ2-7 and V is TRBV11-2, with 13 bases lining up with TRBD2. CDR1 and CDR2 from the germline V gene are SGHAT and FQNNGV. The CDR3 consists of 15 residues. Trimming removed 4 bases from V and 2 bases from J; junction bases left unmatched: 2. The CDR3 is CASSWGLAGPYEQYF. CDR3 sequence (DNA): TGTGCCAGCAGCTGGGGACTAGCGGGACCCTACGAGCAGTACTTC. Filled out from reference TRBV11-2 and TRBJ2-7, the complete variable domain reads EAGVAQSPRYKIIEKRQSVAFWCNPISGHATLYWYQQILGQGPKLLIQFQNNGVVDDSQLPKDRFSAERLKGVDSTLKIQPAKLEDSAVYLCASSWGLAGPYEQYFGPGTRLTVT.

The V and J genes are TRBV7-9 and TRBJ1-2; D might be TRBD1 (5 bases). Trimming removed 3 bases at V and 3 bases at J, with 11 bases between. The CDR3 has 14 amino acids. From germline, CDR1 is SEHNR and CDR2 FQNEAQ (reference sequence). Here the CDR3 reads CASSLTTGYYGYTF. In DNA, the CDR3 is TGTGCCAGCAGCTTGACTACAGGCTACTATGGCTACACCTTC. The full variable domain, in which reference TRBV7-9 and TRBJ1-2 provide the parts outside the CDR3, is DTGVSQNPRHKITKRGQNVTFRCDPISEHNRLYWYRQTLGQGPEFLTYFQNEAQLEKSRLLSDRFSAERPKGSFSTLEIQRTEQGDSAMYLCASSLTTGYYGYTFGSGTRLTVV.

This clone has a single count. The J gene is TRBJ2-6, the V gene TRBV28; D may be TRBD2 (5 bases). V shed 7 bases and J shed 0 bases, with 10 bases lying between them. Germline values: CDR1 MDHEN, CDR2 SYDVKM. CDR3 length: 15 residues. Here the CDR3 reads CASTLGGSGANVLTF. The CDR3 nucleotides are TGTGCCAGCACCCTCGGAGGCTCTGGGGCCAACGTCCTGACTTTC.

The chain is built from TRBV5-4 and TRBJ2-1; D uncertain. Trimming cost V 1 base and J 6 bases, with 14 bases left between them. Germline values: CDR1 SGHNT, CDR2 YYREEE (reference sequence). This CDR3 contains 15 residues. The CDR3 DNA reads as TGTGCCAGCAGCTTGCCAGGCATCTCCGGCAATGAGCAGTTCTTC. Its protein is CASSLPGISGNEQFF.

The V gene is TRBV5-5, the J gene TRBJ1-4; 9 nucleotides align to TRBD1. The CDR3 has 17 residues. The germline V gene encodes CDR1 SGHKS and CDR2 YYEKEE (reference sequence). V gave up 5 bases and J gave up 5 bases; unmatched junction bases: 13. In DNA, the CDR3 is TGTGCCAGCAGGCAGGGGACAGGGAGAAAGGGGAATGAAAAACTGTTTTTT. Translating gives CASRQGTGRKGNEKLFF.

The chain combines TRBV30 with TRBJ2-5; D is possibly TRBD1 or TRBD2 (5 bases each). The CDR3 loop spans 14 amino acids. V lost 2 bases, J lost 5 bases, and 15 bases lay in between. CDR1 GTSNPN and CDR2 SVGIG come from the germline V gene (reference sequence). DNA for the CDR3: TGTGCCTGGAGTCGGGGCAGGCAGAGTGAGACCCAGTACTTC. The encoded protein is CAWSRGRQSETQYF.

In its sample, this clone was seen once. The chain combines TRBV13 with TRBJ2-6; D unresolved. Trimming removed 2 bases at V and 1 base at J, with 0 bases between. The CDR3 has 13 amino acids. Germline V gene data show CDR1 as PRHDT and CDR2 as FYEKMQ (reference sequence). CDR3 in DNA: TGTGCCAGCAGCTTATCTGGGGCCAACGTCCTGACTTTC. Translated, it gives CASSLSGANVLTF.

The sample holds one count of this clone. This chain uses TRBV4-2 with TRBJ2-7; 7 positions match TRBD1. V trimming: 0 bases; J trimming: 2 bases; junction bases outside the gene matches: 7. Germline CDR1 LGHNA, CDR2 YNFKEQ. CDR3 length: 16 amino acids. The CDR3 bases are TGTGCCAGCAGCCAAGAACCTCAGACAGGGACCTACGAGCAGTACTTC. Translated: CASSQEPQTGTYEQYF.

V gene TRBV6-6 combines with J gene TRBJ1-2; D is undetermined. The V gene's germline CDR1 is MNHNY and CDR2 SVGAGI (reference sequence). Trimming cost V 6 bases and J 6 bases, with 14 bases left between them. The CDR3 loop spans 13 amino acids. The chain's CDR3 is CASSNQESDGYTF. The CDR3 DNA sequence: TGTGCCAGCAGCAACCAGGAGAGCGATGGCTACACCTTC.

This clone was counted a single time. The rearrangement joins TRBV9 to TRBJ1-2; D not resolved. Trimming pared 3 bases from V and 1 base from J, leaving 10 bases between. The germline CDR1 and CDR2 sequences are SGDLS and YYNGEE. This CDR3 has 14 residues. The CDR3 DNA is TGTGCCAGCAGCGAGACCCCTTATAACTATGGCTACACCTTC. This codes for CASSETPYNYGYTF. Based on the CDR3 plus reference TRBV9 and TRBJ1-2, the full variable domain is DSGVTQTPKHLITATGQRVTLRCSPRSGDLSVYWYQQSLDQGLQFLIQYYNGEERAKGNILERFSAQQFPDLHSELNLSSLELGDSALYFCASSETPYNYGYTFGSGTRLTVV.

This chain uses TRBV6-6 with TRBJ1-1; 9 bases match TRBD1. Germline loops: CDR1 MNHNY, CDR2 SVGAGI (reference sequence). The V gene end was trimmed by 5 bases and the J gene end by 1 base; junction bases not matched to a gene: 5. The CDR3 length is 15 residues. The CDR3 bases are TGTGCCAGCAGTCAACAGACAGGGGGGAACACTGAAGCTTTCTTT. This translates into CASSQQTGGNTEAFF.

The chain recombines TRBV6-1 with TRBJ2-2; no firm D call. V was clipped by 2 bases and J by 4 bases, with 5 bases between them. Germline values: CDR1 MNHNS, CDR2 SASEGT. The CDR3 is 13 residues long. CDR3 loop: CASSEKGTGELFF. The CDR3 region has the DNA TGTGCCAGCAGTGAAAAGGGCACCGGGGAGCTGTTTTTT.

Notes on this clone: Distinct nucleotide sequences in the sample also encode this CDR3. The chain employs TRBV10-3 and TRBJ2-7; 7 positions match TRBD1. The CDR3 consists of 12 residues. Per germline, CDR1 ENHRY and CDR2 SYGVKD. J gave up 5 bases and V 4 bases, and 2 bases lay outside the gene matches. The CDR3 loop reads CAISGDSDEQYF. CDR3 nucleotide sequence: TGTGCCATCAGTGGGGACAGCGACGAGCAGTACTTC.

The chain recombines TRBV25-1 with TRBJ2-3; perhaps TRBD2 as D (5 bases). V was shortened by 4 bases and J by 1 base, with 6 bases between the two germline ends. The CDR3 is made up of 13 amino acids. Germline CDR1 MGHDK, CDR2 SYGVNS. The CDR3 here is CASSVRGTDTQYF. The CDR3 DNA reads TGTGCCAGCAGTGTGAGGGGCACAGATACGCAGTATTTT.

The chain is built from TRBV7-2 and TRBJ2-4; a possible D gene is TRBD2 (5 bases). The germline V gene encodes CDR1 SGHTA and CDR2 FQGNSA. The CDR3 spans 15 residues. V was cut by 5 bases and J by 10 bases, with 21 bases left in between. CDR3 residues: CASSPPGVQVNIQYF. CDR3 in DNA: TGTGCCAGCAGCCCCCCCGGGGTGCAGGTGAATATTCAGTACTTC.

Notes on this clone: The sample holds other DNA sequences that translate to the same CDR3. The chain recombines TRBV28 with TRBJ2-7; D unclear. The V gene lost 5 bases and the J gene lost 3 bases, with 8 bases spanning the gap. This CDR3 region has 12 residues. From germline, CDR1 is MDHEN and CDR2 SYDVKM. The CDR3 is CASSLGNYEQYF. Here the CDR3 DNA reads TGTGCCAGCAGTCTGGGGAACTACGAGCAGTACTTC. Filled out from reference TRBV28 and TRBJ2-7, the complete variable domain reads DVKVTQSSRYLVKRTGEKVFLECVQDMDHENMFWYRQDPGLGLRLIYFSYDVKMKEKGDIPEGYSVSREKKERFSLILESASTNQTSMYLCASSLGNYEQYFGPGTRLTVT.

This clone was counted between two and nine times. The rearrangement joins TRBV2 to TRBJ1-1; D is perhaps TRBD1 (5 bases). The germline CDR1 and CDR2 sequences are SNHLY and FYNNEI. The CDR3 consists of 13 residues. V lost 6 bases to trimming and J lost 5 bases, with 13 bases between them. The CDR3: CASRDNQGTEAFF. The CDR3 DNA is TGTGCCAGCAGGGACAATCAAGGAACTGAAGCTTTCTTT.

This chain uses TRBV4-2 with TRBJ2-3; D uncertain. Germline V lookup: CDR1 LGHNA, CDR2 YNFKEQ. This CDR3 is built from 15 residues. Between the trimmed V and J ends, which lost 2 bases and 0 bases, there was a span of 9 bases. The CDR3 region is CASSQYIGSTDTQYF. The CDR3 DNA reads TGTGCCAGCAGCCAATATATAGGGAGCACAGATACGCAGTATTTT.

The chain uses TRBV7-6 and TRBJ2-5; maybe TRBD2 (6 bases). Germline loops: CDR1 SGHVS, CDR2 FNYEAQ. Trimming left V 0 bases short and J 6 bases short, with 14 bases between. The CDR3 consists of 15 residues. CDR3 sequence: CASSLAPGAGKTQYF. Here the CDR3 DNA reads TGTGCCAGCAGCTTAGCCCCGGGAGCGGGCAAGACCCAGTACTTC.

This chain joins TRBV7-9 and TRBJ2-1; 13 bases line up with TRBD2. J lost 4 bases, V lost 5 bases, and 11 bases had no gene match. CDR3 length: 18 amino acids. The V gene's germline CDR1 is SEHNR and CDR2 FQNEAQ (reference sequence). The CDR3 loop reads CASSPRNRLAGGYNEQFF. In nucleotides, the CDR3 is TGTGCCAGCAGCCCCCGAAACCGACTAGCGGGAGGTTACAATGAGCAGTTCTTC. Filled out from reference TRBV7-9 and TRBJ2-1, the complete variable domain reads DTGVSQNPRHKITKRGQNVTFRCDPISEHNRLYWYRQTLGQGPEFLTYFQNEAQLEKSRLLSDRFSAERPKGSFSTLEIQRTEQGDSAMYLCASSPRNRLAGGYNEQFFGPGTRLTVL.

The chain combines TRBV5-1 with TRBJ1-4; no clear D gene. V was shortened by 2 bases and J by 8 bases, with 10 bases between the two germline ends. Germline CDR1 reads SGHRS; CDR2 reads YFSETQ. CDR3 size: 13 residues. The CDR3 nucleotides read TGCGCCAGCAGCTTAAGAGGGCCCGAAAAACTGTTTTTT. Translated: CASSLRGPEKLFF.

The chain recombines TRBV2 with TRBJ2-1; 9 nucleotides line up with TRBD2. After removal of 3 bases from V and 0 bases from J, the junction contained 3 bases not matched to a gene. The CDR3 is 16 residues long. Per the germline V gene, CDR1 is SNHLY and CDR2 is FYNNEI. In nucleotides, the CDR3 is TGTGCCAGCAGTGATCTTAGCGGGAGCTCCTACAATGAGCAGTTCTTC. As protein: CASSDLSGSSYNEQFF. The whole variable domain, filled in from reference TRBV2 and TRBJ2-1, reads EPEVTQTPSHQVTQMGQEVILRCVPISNHLYFYWYRQILGQKVEFLVSFYNNEISEKSEIFDDQFSVERPDGSNFTLKIRSTKLEDSAMYFCASSDLSGSSYNEQFFGPGTRLTVL.

The chain links TRBV10-3 to TRBJ2-1; 12 bases agree with TRBD1. CDR1 and CDR2 (germline): ENHRY, SYGVKD. V shed 6 bases, J shed 6 bases, and the junction held 9 bases outside the gene matches. The CDR3 is 16 residues long. In DNA form, the CDR3 reads TGTGCCATCAGCTCCGGGACAGGGGGCTCTTCCAATGAGCAGTTCTTC. It translates to CAISSGTGGSSNEQFF.

Notes on this clone: A clone one base away is much larger, so this may be a read error. J is TRBJ1-1 and V is TRBV28, with TRBD1 as a possible D gene (5 bases). Germline loops: CDR1 MDHEN, CDR2 SYDVKM. This CDR3 is built from 12 residues. The CDR3 DNA is TGTGCCAGCAGTTTATTGGACACTGAAGTTTTCTTT. Amino acids: CASSLLDTEVFF.

The chain employs TRBV9 and TRBJ1-1; no reliable D call. This CDR3 is 15 amino acids long. Germline CDR1 SGDLS, CDR2 YYNGEE. Trimming pared 3 bases from V and 1 base from J, leaving 13 bases between. The CDR3 spells CASSAGPNPNTEAFF. For the CDR3, the DNA is TGTGCCAGCAGCGCCGGACCGAACCCGAACACTGAAGCTTTCTTT. Filled out from reference TRBV9 and TRBJ1-1, the complete variable domain reads DSGVTQTPKHLITATGQRVTLRCSPRSGDLSVYWYQQSLDQGLQFLIQYYNGEERAKGNILERFSAQQFPDLHSELNLSSLELGDSALYFCASSAGPNPNTEAFFGQGTRLTVV.

The chain couples TRBV10-1 to TRBJ2-3, with D perhaps assigned TRBD1 or TRBD2 (5 bases each). Between the trimmed V and J ends, which lost 3 bases and 3 bases, there was a span of 16 bases. CDR3 length: 16 amino acids. Germline assignment: CDR1 WNHNN and CDR2 SYGVQD (reference sequence). Written as DNA, the CDR3 is TGCGCCAGCAGTGACCCCGGGGCCTCGGGAACAGATACGCAGTATTTT. Protein product: CASSDPGASGTDTQYF.

This clone was observed at least ten times. The gene calls are TRBV5-1 and TRBJ2-2, with 7 bases that match TRBD2. Germline V gene lookup returns CDR1 SGHRS and CDR2 YFSETQ. The V segment lost 0 bases and the J segment 4 bases; nucleotides outside the gene matches: 6. The length of the CDR3 is 16 residues. The CDR3 protein is CASSLVLGGGTGELFF. Here the CDR3 DNA reads TGCGCCAGCAGCTTGGTCTTAGGCGGGGGCACCGGGGAGCTGTTTTTT.

This CDR3 is CASSLVVGEGGNEQFF. The CDR3 DNA is TGTGCCAGCAGCTTAGTAGTGGGAGAGGGGGGTAATGAGCAGTTCTTC. The V gene is TRBV7-2, the J gene TRBJ2-1; the D call may be TRBD1 or TRBD2 (6 bases each). The CDR3 is 16 amino acids. Germline values: CDR1 SGHTA, CDR2 FQGNSA. Trimming left V 1 base short and J 7 bases short, with 17 bases between.